This is a list of T cell receptor beta chains from one sample in a study of CD8+CD57+ T cells in acquired aplastic anemia. TCRdb re-called the reads with MiXCR, one entry per CDR3 protein. The table includes about 170,000 distinct CDR3 sequences, around half detected once. The sample consisted of sorted CD4+, CD8+, or CD8+CD57+ T cells (not recorded which) from PBMCs. The receptors stem from a human donor with aplastic anemia. The CDR3 runs from the conserved cysteine through the conserved F or W. A D gene is named only where the DNA matches it firmly. Only some rows state a clone size, as once, few, many or a class for expanded clones.

v_gene	abundance	j_gene	d_gene	CDR3nt	CDR3aa
TRBV12-3/TRBV12-4	many	TRBJ1-1	TRBD1	TGTGCCAGCAGTTTGGGACAGTTGAACACTGAAGCTTTCTTT	CASSLGQLNTEAFF
TRBV19	many	TRBJ2-3	-	TGTGCCAGTAGTATAGATCAATGGGGGCCTAGCACAGATACGCAGTATTTT	CASSIDQWGPSTDTQYF
TRBV20-1	-	TRBJ2-5	TRBD2	TGCAGTCCGGGGGGATTTAGGGAGACCCAGTACTTC	CSPGGFRETQYF
TRBV11-2	-	TRBJ2-3	TRBD1	TGTGCCAGCAGCTCACGGGACAGGAGCACAGATACGCAGTATTTT	CASSSRDRSTDTQYF
TRBV6-1	many	TRBJ2-1	-	TGTGCCAGCAGTGGGACTTTCTACAATGAGCAGTTCTTC	CASSGTFYNEQFF
TRBV19	-	TRBJ2-1	-	TGTGCCAGTAGTTCCGCCCCTAGGGATGAGCAGTTCTTC	CASSSAPRDEQFF
TRBV29-1	few	TRBJ2-7	-	TGCAGCGCTTCGGGAGTTGGATACGAGCAGTACTTC	CSASGVGYEQYF
TRBV25-1	-	TRBJ1-1	-	TGTGCCAGCAGAAGGGAGATGAACACTGAAGCTTTCTTT	CASRREMNTEAFF
TRBV14	-	TRBJ2-7	TRBD2	TGTGCCAGCAGCCTTACCCGGGACTATCGGTACGAGCAGTACTTC	CASSLTRDYRYEQYF
TRBV7-9	many	TRBJ1-2	-	TGTGCCGGGGGGGGGATCTATGGCTACACCTTC	CAGGGIYGYTF
TRBV2	-	TRBJ1-2	TRBD1	TGTGCCAGCAGGAGACAGGGGTTCGGCTATGGCTACACCTTC	CASRRQGFGYGYTF